This TCR beta chain originates from a study of beta chain features in type 1 diabetes. About the study: In age, gender and cell yields, patients were similar to healthy donors. Study-level results: Shortening that was moderate but significant affected the TCRB CDR3s of Type 1 diabetes patients in all four CD4+ subsets.

CDR1 and CDR2 from the germline V gene are SNHLY and FYNNEI. This CDR3 has 14 amino acids. Trimming took 8 bases from V and 4 from J; bases not matched to a gene: 2. The study reverse transcribed the entire isolated RNA, so it sequenced expressed TCRB transcripts. The read count averaged around 3.5 million across naive, central memory and regulatory T cell samples. Using immunoSEQ multiplex PCR, the repertoire was profiled, and TCRdb retains in-frame clones only, with some absent. This sample has some 660,000 clones, with over 13% found just once. The authors obtained over 95% purity in all sorted populations. This clone was seen a handful of times. The antigen is unknown.

The chain has TRBV2 and TRBJ2-1, with 13 positions matching TRBD2. This receptor was obtained from a young man with type 1 diabetes. Sequences were obtained from naive CD4+ T cells from blood. Here the CDR3 DNA reads TGTGCCAGCCTACTAGCGGGAGGGTACAATGAGCAGTTCTTC. Residues: CASLLAGGYNEQFF.